These 9 T cell receptor beta chains originate from one sample sequenced in a study of somatic mutations in cytotoxic T cells in rheumatoid arthritis (dated by TCRdb to about 2017). The method was the immunoSEQ multiplex PCR assay. Not all clones reach the TCRdb copy of this immuneACCESS table, which keeps in-frame sequences only. Checked studies attribute under half of the gap to unresolved V genes and leave the rest unexplained. Across this sample there are about 19,000 clones, with around 79% seen only once. The ten largest clones take up roughly a tenth of the sample. Sequenced: CD8+ T cells sorted from blood. Receptors were obtained from a woman in her forties or fifties in good health.

V and J are TRBV28 and TRBJ1-5; 11 bases agree with TRBD1. This CDR3 region has 14 residues. Germline CDR1 reads MDHEN; CDR2 reads SYDVKM. V shed 3 bases, J shed 5 bases, and the junction held 0 bases outside the gene matches. The CDR3 coding sequence is TGTGCCAGCAGTTTGGGACAGGGGGATCAGCCCCAGCATTTT. Its protein is CASSLGQGDQPQHF.

CDR3 protein: CASRPSGYEQYF. In nucleotides, the CDR3 is TGTGCCAGCAGACCCAGTGGGTACGAGCAGTACTTC. The chain employs TRBV6-1 and TRBJ2-7; no reliable D call. V lost 6 bases and J 4 bases, leaving 10 bases between the germline ends. CDR3 length: 12 amino acids. Germline V gene data show CDR1 as MNHNS and CDR2 as SASEGT.

The V gene is TRBV7-6, the J gene TRBJ1-2; 7 bases are a match to TRBD1. CDR1 and CDR2 from the germline V gene are SGHVS and FNYEAQ. This CDR3 comprises 13 residues. J lost 8 bases, V lost 5 bases, and 8 bases had no gene match. Here the CDR3 DNA reads TGTGCCAGCAGCGACGGGGACAGAGGCGGCTACACCTTC. Translated: CASSDGDRGGYTF.

The V call is TRBV27, the J call TRBJ1-1, with a weak D call TRBD1 (5 bases). Germline lookup yields CDR1 MNHEY and CDR2 SMNVEV (reference sequence). The ends were cut back, 4 bases at V and 1 base at J, with 7 bases in the middle. The CDR3 is 13 amino acids. CDR3 protein: CASSSTANTEAFF. The DNA for the CDR3 is TGTGCCAGCAGTTCGACAGCGAACACTGAAGCTTTCTTT.

The rearrangement joins TRBV27 to TRBJ2-1, with 7 bases lining up with TRBD1. Germline CDR1 is MNHEY and CDR2 is SMNVEV (reference sequence). CDR3 length: 15 amino acids. V trimming: 1 base; J trimming: 5 bases; junction bases outside the gene matches: 5. The CDR3 sequence is CASSLLGGWDNEQFF. CDR3 bases: TGTGCCAGCAGTTTATTAGGGGGCTGGGACAATGAGCAGTTCTTC.

The V call is TRBV6-5, the J call TRBJ2-1; 9 positions agree with TRBD2. The V gene end was trimmed by 6 bases and the J gene end by 5 bases; junction bases not matched to a gene: 8. The CDR3 contains 15 residues. Germline CDR1 is MNHEY and CDR2 is SVGAGI. CDR3 sequence: CASRPHSGSNNEQFF. In DNA form, the CDR3 reads TGTGCCAGCAGACCCCATAGCGGGAGTAACAATGAGCAGTTCTTC.

The rearrangement uses TRBV14 and TRBJ2-7; D unresolved. Trimming cost V 1 base and J 5 bases, with 9 bases left between them. Germline CDR1 reads SGHDN; CDR2 reads FVKESK. CDR3 length: 13 residues. The CDR3 region is CASSQVRFHEQYF. In nucleotides, the CDR3 is TGTGCCAGCAGCCAAGTACGGTTCCACGAGCAGTACTTC.

The chain combines TRBV7-9 with TRBJ2-1; no definite D call. V was trimmed by 1 base and J by 6 bases, leaving 4 bases between them. Germline CDR1 is SEHNR and CDR2 is FQNEAQ (reference sequence). The CDR3 extends over 12 amino acids. The CDR3 protein is CASSLGANEQFF. The CDR3 nucleotides read TGTGCCAGCAGCTTAGGAGCCAATGAGCAGTTCTTC.

Concerning this clone: Its ends do not fully match the called genes, so a read error is possible. This chain joins TRBV7-7 and TRBJ2-6; no reliable D call. Germline assignment: CDR1 SSHAT and CDR2 FNYEAQ (reference sequence). The CDR3 covers 16 residues. CDR3 region: CASSFSTQSRAKVLTF. The CDR3 DNA follows: TGTGCCAGCAGCTTCTCCACACAAAGTCGGGCCAAAGTCCTGACTTTC.